The T cell receptor (beta chain) under discussion was sequenced for a study of OX40 agonist ivuxolimab in advanced cancers. Background on the study: Patients received ivuxolimab, an agonistic anti-OX40 (CD134) antibody. Patients were roughly 81% male with ages roughly 23 to 79, mean 60. Prior checkpoint blockade (anti-PD-1, anti-PD-L1 or anti-CTLA-4) was permitted; approximately 41% had it.

This table comes from immunoSEQ multiplex PCR, and its TCRdb copy is limited to in-frame clones, with some not included. Seen here are fewer than 60,000 clones, less than 85% observed once, and the top ten hold roughly 20%. Details on this clone: Its antigen is currently unknown.

Findings and caveats of the study: In the 0.1 to 3.0 mg/kg range, CD4+ and CD8+ blood T cells had expanded clonally by week 6.

The clonotype was recovered from an adult with an advanced solid tumor such as melanoma, head and neck, liver or kidney cancer. The source was CD4+ or CD8+ T cells sorted from blood, collected in a trial of the OX40 agonist ivuxolimab.

CDR3 loop: CASSESGYNEKLFF. CDR3 in DNA: TGTGCCAGCAGTGAATCTGGCTATAATGAAAAACTGTTTTTT. The rearrangement uses TRBV6-1 and TRBJ1-4; D unclear. The CDR3 is 14 residues long. Trimming removed 2 bases from V and 4 bases from J, with 8 bases in between. Germline V gene sequence: CDR1 MNHNS, CDR2 SASEGT.